This TCR beta chain is from a study of T cell repertoires in cytomegalovirus infection. TCRdb analysed the reads with MiXCR anew, one entry per CDR3 protein. This sample yields roughly 630,000 distinct CDR3 sequences, of which more than 20% are seen a single time; roughly 8% belongs to the top ten. The table lists this clonotype with many counts. Germline CDR1 is SGHRS and CDR2 is YFSETQ. Trimming pared 0 bases from V and 0 bases from J, leaving 11 bases between. The CDR3 is 16 amino acids. The sample taken for sequencing was CD8+ T cells from PBMCs. The TCR originated in a human donor in good health (CMV status not recorded). Some clones in this sample may be carry-over from other donors' samples. The chain combines TRBV5-1 with TRBJ2-3, with D possibly matching TRBD2 (5 bases). CDR3 coding DNA: TGCGCCAGCAGCTTGGTAGTAGCGACTAGCACAGATACGCAGTATTTT. It is translated as CASSLVVATSTDTQYF. The whole variable domain, filled in from reference TRBV5-1 and TRBJ2-3, reads KAGVTQTPRYLIKTRGQQVTLSCSPISGHRSVSWYQQTPGQGLQFLFEYFSETQRNKGNFPGRFSGRQFSNSRSEMNVSTLELGDSALYLCASSLVVATSTDTQYFGPGTRLTVL.